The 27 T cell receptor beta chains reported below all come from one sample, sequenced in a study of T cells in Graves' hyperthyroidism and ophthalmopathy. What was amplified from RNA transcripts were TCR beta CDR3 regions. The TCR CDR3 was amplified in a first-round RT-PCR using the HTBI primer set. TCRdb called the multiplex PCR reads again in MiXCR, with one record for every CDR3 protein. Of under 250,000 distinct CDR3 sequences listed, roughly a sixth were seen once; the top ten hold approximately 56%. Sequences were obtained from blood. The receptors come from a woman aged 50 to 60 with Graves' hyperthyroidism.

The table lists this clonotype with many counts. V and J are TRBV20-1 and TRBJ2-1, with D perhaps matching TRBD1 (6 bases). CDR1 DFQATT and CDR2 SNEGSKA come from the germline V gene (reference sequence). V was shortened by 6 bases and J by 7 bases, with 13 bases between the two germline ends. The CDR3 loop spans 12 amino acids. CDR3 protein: CSADSRGNEQFF. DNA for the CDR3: TGCAGTGCCGACTCCAGGGGAAATGAGCAGTTCTTC.

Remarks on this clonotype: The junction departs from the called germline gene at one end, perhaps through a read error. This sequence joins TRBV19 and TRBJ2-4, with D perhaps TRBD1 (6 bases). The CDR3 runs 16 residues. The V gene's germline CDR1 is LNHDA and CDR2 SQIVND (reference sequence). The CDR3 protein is CASSIDGTKDKSIQYF. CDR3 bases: TGTGCCAGTAGTATAGACGGGACAAAGGACAAAAGCATTCAGTACTTC.

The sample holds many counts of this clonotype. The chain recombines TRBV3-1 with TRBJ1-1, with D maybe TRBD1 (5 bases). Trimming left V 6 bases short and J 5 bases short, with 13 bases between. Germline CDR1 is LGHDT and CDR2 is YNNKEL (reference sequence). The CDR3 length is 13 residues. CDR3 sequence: CASRTGGGTEAFF. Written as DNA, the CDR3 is TGTGCCAGCAGAACGGGGGGAGGGACTGAAGCTTTCTTT.

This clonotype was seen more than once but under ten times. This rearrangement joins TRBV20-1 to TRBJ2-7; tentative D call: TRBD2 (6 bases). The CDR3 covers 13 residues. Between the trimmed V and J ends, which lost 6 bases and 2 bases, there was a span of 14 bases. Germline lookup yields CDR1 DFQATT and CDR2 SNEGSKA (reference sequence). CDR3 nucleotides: TGCAGTGCGAGGGACTTTAGGGCCTACGAGCAGTACTTC. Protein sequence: CSARDFRAYEQYF.

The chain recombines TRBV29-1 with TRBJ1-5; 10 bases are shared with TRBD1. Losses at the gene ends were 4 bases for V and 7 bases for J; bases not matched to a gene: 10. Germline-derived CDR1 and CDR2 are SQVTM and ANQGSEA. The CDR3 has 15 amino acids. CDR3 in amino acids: CSVGFGTGVIQPQHF. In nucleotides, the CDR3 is TGCAGCGTTGGGTTCGGGACAGGGGTTATACAGCCCCAGCATTTT.

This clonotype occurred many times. CDR3 in DNA: TGTGCCAGCAGCTTGGCCGGGGTGGGGTTGAACACTGAAGCTTTCTTT. This encodes CASSLAGVGLNTEAFF. This chain joins TRBV5-6 and TRBJ1-1; D call uncertain. The ends were cut back, 0 bases at V and 0 bases at J, with 12 bases in the middle. The CDR3 is 16 residues long. The germline V gene has CDR1 SGHDT and CDR2 YYEEEE.

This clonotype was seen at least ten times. Written as DNA, the CDR3 is TGCGCCAGCAGCTTGGCGGCTAGCACAGATACGCAGTATTTT. Amino acid sequence: CASSLAASTDTQYF. This sequence joins TRBV5-1 and TRBJ2-3; no definite D call. Trimming cost V 0 bases and J 0 bases, with 5 bases left between them. The CDR3 totals 14 residues. Germline lookup yields CDR1 SGHRS and CDR2 YFSETQ.

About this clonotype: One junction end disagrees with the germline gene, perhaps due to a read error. The CDR3 DNA is TGTGCCAGCAATCCGGGACAAACCTACGAGCAGTGCTTC. Encoded protein: CASNPGQTYEQCF. This chain connects TRBV6-1 to TRBJ2-7, with a tentative D call TRBD1 (6 bases). Germline CDR1 reads MNHNS; CDR2 reads SASEGT. This CDR3 has 13 amino acids.

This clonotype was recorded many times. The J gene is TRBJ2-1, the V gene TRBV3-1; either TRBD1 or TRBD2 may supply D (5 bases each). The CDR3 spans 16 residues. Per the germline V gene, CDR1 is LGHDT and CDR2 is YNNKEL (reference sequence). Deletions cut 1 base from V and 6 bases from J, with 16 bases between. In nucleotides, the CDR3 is TGTGCCAGCAGCCAAGCCGGGACCACAAAGGGCAATGAGCAGTTCTTC. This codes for CASSQAGTTKGNEQFF.

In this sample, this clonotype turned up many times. DNA for the CDR3: TGTGCCACCAGGGCGGGGGCGTACAATGAGCAGTTCTTC. Translated: CATRAGAYNEQFF. The genes are TRBV24-1 and TRBJ2-1, with a weak D call TRBD2 (7 bases). The CDR3 has 13 residues. V was pared by 7 bases and J by 4 bases, with 10 bases between. CDR1 KGHDR and CDR2 SFDVKD come from the germline V gene.

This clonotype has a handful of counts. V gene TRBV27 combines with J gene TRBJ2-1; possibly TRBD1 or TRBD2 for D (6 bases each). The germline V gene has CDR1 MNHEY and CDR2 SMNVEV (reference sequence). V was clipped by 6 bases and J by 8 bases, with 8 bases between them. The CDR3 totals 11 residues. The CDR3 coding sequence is TGTGCCAGCAGAAGGGGGGATGAGCAGTTCTTC. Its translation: CASRRGDEQFF.

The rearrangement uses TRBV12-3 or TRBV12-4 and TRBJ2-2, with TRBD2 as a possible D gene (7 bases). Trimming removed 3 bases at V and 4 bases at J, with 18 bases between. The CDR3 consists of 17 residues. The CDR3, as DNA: TGTGCCAGCAGTTTTGGCTTCGGGGGGCGCGTCACCGGGGAGCTGTTTTTT. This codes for CASSFGFGGRVTGELFF.

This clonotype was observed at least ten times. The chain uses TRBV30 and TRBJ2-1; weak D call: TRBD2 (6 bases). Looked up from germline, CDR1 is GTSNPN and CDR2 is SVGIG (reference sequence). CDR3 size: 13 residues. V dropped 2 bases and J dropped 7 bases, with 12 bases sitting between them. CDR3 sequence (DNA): TGTGCCTGGAGTATACTCCGGGGGAATGAGCAGTTCTTC. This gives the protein CAWSILRGNEQFF.

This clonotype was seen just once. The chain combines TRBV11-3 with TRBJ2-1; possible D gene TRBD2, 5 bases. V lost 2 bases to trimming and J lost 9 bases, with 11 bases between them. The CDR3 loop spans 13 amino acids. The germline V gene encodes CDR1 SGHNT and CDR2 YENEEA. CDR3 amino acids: CASSLQSRGEQFF. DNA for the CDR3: TGTGCCAGCAGCTTACAAAGCCGGGGTGAGCAGTTCTTC.

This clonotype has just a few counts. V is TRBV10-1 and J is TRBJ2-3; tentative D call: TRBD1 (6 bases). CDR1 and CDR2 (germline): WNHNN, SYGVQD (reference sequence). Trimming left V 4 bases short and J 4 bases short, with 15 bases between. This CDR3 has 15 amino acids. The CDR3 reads CASSAYMGAPDTQYF. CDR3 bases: TGCGCCAGCAGTGCGTACATGGGGGCCCCAGATACGCAGTATTTT.

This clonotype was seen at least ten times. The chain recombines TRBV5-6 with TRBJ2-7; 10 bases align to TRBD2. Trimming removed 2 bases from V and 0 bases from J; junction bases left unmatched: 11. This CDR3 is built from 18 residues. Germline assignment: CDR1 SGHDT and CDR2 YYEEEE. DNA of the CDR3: TGTGCCAGCAGCTTTAGAACTAGCGGGACCGGCTCCTCCTACGAGCAGTACTTC. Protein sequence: CASSFRTSGTGSSYEQYF.

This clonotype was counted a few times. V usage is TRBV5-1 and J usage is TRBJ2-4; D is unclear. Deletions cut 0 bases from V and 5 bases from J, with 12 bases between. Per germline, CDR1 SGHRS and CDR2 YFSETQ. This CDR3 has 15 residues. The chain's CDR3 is CASSLARAHENIQYF. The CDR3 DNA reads TGCGCCAGCAGCTTGGCTCGGGCACACGAAAACATTCAGTACTTC. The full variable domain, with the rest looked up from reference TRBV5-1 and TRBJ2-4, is KAGVTQTPRYLIKTRGQQVTLSCSPISGHRSVSWYQQTPGQGLQFLFEYFSETQRNKGNFPGRFSGRQFSNSRSEMNVSTLELGDSALYLCASSLARAHENIQYFGAGTRLSVL.

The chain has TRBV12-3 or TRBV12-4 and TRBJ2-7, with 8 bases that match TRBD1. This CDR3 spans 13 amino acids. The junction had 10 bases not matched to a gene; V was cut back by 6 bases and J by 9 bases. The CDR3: CASSRQQGDVQYF. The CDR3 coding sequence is TGTGCCAGCAGCCGTCAACAGGGGGACGTGCAGTACTTC.

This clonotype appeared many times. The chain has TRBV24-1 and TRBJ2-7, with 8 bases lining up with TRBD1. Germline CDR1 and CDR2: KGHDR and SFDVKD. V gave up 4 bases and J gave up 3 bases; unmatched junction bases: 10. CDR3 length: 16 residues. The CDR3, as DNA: TGTGCCACCAGTGAAGCCCCCGGACAGGGCGGCTACGAGCAGTACTTC. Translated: CATSEAPGQGGYEQYF.

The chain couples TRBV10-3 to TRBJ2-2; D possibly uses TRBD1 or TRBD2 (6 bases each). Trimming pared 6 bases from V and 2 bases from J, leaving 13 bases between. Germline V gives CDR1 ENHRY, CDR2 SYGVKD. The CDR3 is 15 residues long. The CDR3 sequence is CAIRAGHFNTGELFF. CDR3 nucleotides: TGTGCCATCAGGGCGGGACACTTTAACACCGGGGAGCTGTTTTTT.

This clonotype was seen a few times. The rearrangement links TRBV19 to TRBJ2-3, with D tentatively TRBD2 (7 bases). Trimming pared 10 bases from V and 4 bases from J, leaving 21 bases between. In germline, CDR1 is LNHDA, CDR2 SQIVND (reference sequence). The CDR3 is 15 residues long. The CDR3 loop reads CANNRWGGPSDTQYF. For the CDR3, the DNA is TGTGCCAATAACCGGTGGGGGGGGCCGTCAGATACGCAGTATTTT.

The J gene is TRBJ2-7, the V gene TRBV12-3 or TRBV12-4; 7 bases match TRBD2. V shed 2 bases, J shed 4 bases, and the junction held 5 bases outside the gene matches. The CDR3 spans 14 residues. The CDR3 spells CASSLRGSPYEQYF. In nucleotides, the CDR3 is TGTGCCAGCAGTTTACGCGGGAGTCCGTACGAGCAGTACTTC.

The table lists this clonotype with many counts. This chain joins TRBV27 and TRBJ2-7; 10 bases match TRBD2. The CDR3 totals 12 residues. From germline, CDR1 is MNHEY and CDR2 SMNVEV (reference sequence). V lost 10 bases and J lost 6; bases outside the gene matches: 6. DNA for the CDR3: TGTGCCACCATAGCGGGAGGTGGCGAGCAGTACTTC. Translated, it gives CATIAGGGEQYF.

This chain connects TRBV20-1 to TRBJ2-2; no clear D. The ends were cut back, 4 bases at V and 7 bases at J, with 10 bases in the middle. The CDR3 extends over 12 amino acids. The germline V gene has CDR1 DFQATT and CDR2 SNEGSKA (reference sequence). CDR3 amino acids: CSATPVVGELFF. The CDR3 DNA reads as TGCAGTGCTACCCCGGTGGTCGGGGAGCTGTTTTTT.

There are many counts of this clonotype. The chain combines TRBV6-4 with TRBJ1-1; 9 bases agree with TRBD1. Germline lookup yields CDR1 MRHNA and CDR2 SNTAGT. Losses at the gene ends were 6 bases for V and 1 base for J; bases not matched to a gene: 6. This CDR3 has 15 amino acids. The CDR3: CASRGQGTTNTEAFF. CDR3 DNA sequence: TGTGCCAGCAGGGGACAGGGTACTACGAACACTGAAGCTTTCTTT.

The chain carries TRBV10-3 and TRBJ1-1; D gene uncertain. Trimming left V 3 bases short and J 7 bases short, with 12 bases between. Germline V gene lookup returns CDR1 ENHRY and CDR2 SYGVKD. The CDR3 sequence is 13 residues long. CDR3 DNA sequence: TGTGCCATCAGTGATCAGAAGGGTGGTGAAGCTTTCTTT. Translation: CAISDQKGGEAFF.

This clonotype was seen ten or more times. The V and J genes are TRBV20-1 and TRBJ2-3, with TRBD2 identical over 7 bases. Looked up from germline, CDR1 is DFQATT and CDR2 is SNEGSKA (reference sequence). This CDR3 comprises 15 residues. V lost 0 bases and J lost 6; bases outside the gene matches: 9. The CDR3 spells CSARDYQRELDTQYF. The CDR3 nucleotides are TGCAGTGCTAGAGATTATCAGCGGGAATTGGATACGCAGTATTTT.